This TCR beta chain emerged from a study of blood T cell repertoires in COVID-19. Study context: From the United States, Italy and Spain came samples of acute and convalescent COVID-19. T cells, B-cell-depleted T cells, or PBMCs supplied cDNA or gDNA.

Per the original methods: Amplification of reference gene primers provided the estimated nucleated cell counts. The protocol was immunoSEQ multiplex PCR, while the TCRdb copy is restricted to in-frame clones and leaves out a portion. V and J calls and clone size come straight from that table; D and trimming were deduced from the DNA. This table holds 150,000 or so clones, more than 75% found once. Trimming took off 3 bases at V and 0 bases at J, with 13 bases between the two ends. Germline lookup yields CDR1 SGHTS and CDR2 YDEGEE. The CDR3 length is 16 residues. Sequenced input: peripheral blood. The source of this sequence is a man aged 80 or over with acute or convalescent COVID-19. The chain links TRBV5-8 to TRBJ2-4; D is perhaps TRBD1 (6 bases). CDR3 residues: CASSSGALLAKNIQYF. The CDR3 DNA reads TGTGCCAGCAGCTCAGGGGCATTATTAGCCAAAAACATTCAGTACTTC.